This T cell receptor beta chain was observed in a study of T cells after yellow fever vaccination (dated by TCRdb to about 2019). Regarding the research as a whole: Libraries from fractions with low cell numbers were prepared with the SMART-Seq v4 Ultra Low Input RNA kit. Bulk TCR alpha and beta repertoires were sequenced longitudinally to track T-cell clones before and after primary and booster YFV17D yellow fever vaccination. Two healthy male donors, one aged 18 to 30 and one aged 30 to 40 years, made up the cohort. Blood was collected at multiple timepoints before and after primary and secondary immunization, and bulk PBMC replicates and cell subsets were isolated.

From the cysteine up to the phenylalanine, the CDR3 has a length of 13 residues. Only CDR3 DNA is held: 39 bases, read in frame from base 1. Between the V and J ends, shortened by 4 bases and 4 bases respectively, the junction contains 8 bases. Points the paper makes about the study in general: A small fraction of clonotypes showed up in both the CD4 and CD8 compartments, probably as a result of convergent recombination. FACS-sorted repertoires could contain abundant contaminating clonotypes from the bulk population, so computational filtering was required. Compared with the primary T-cell response, the secondary T-cell response was faster but weaker, reaching its peak on day 5 rather than on day 15. The study included only a couple of donors, which limits how far the findings can be generalized. After the booster, most of the clones that had expanded following primary vaccination were detected again (about 95% of CD4 and around 90% of CD8), which suggests that memory was broadly maintained.

Reads for this sample came from an Illumina NovaSeq 6000. TCR cDNA was made using 5'RACE template switching, a step that added a universal primer site and unique molecular identifiers. Priming for cDNA synthesis came from both the TCR alpha and TCR beta constant segments. Libraries were amplified in two PCR steps, with sample barcodes and sequencing adapters added in the second step. Sequencing of the libraries was done on either Illumina HiSeq 2500 (2x100 bp) or NovaSeq (2x150 bp). Per the source publication's procedure: Reads were demultiplexed and collapsed into UMI consensus sequences with MIGEC, and V(D)J alignment was performed with MiXCR. Clonotypes responding to the vaccine were identified with edgeR on replicate PBMC samples, with the criteria of FDR below 0.01 and a log2 fold change above 5 up to day 15. Bulk clonotypes were assigned CD4 or CD8 identity according to which sequenced CD4 or CD8 repertoire held them at higher abundance. Using fastp at Q25 and MiXCR, TCRdb reprocessed the public reads and kept productive beta chains. Every distinct CDR3 protein forms one entry, paired with its most common genes and DNA. The V and J calls shown here were made by TCRdb, not taken from the authors' results. This sample gives some 250,000 distinct CDR3 sequences in total; over 3% of them show up just once. The ten top clones hold roughly a fifth of the sample.

This clonotype was detected ten times or more. The antigen it recognizes is unknown. No much larger clone exists at a distance of one base, and base qualities are not known. In the paper's terms, the treatment or condition label means: live attenuated yellow fever vaccine strain. At each blood-draw timepoint, two biological replicates of bulk PBMCs were obtained. A standard Ficoll-Paque protocol was used to isolate PBMCs from peripheral blood. TriZol was used to extract RNA from bulk PBMCs, CD4 and CD8 fractions, and dextramer-positive and dextramer-negative fractions. The V and J segments used are TRBV12-3 or TRBV12-4 and TRBJ1-5; no D gene is confidently identified. The TCR comes from a man aged 18 to 29 who received the YFV17D yellow fever vaccine. This sample comprised PBMCs, obtained 15 days after the yellow fever booster vaccination. The CDR3 protein sequence reads: CASSSDGNQPQHF. The base sequence is TGTGCCAGCAGTTCCGACGGGAATCAGCCCCAGCATTTT.